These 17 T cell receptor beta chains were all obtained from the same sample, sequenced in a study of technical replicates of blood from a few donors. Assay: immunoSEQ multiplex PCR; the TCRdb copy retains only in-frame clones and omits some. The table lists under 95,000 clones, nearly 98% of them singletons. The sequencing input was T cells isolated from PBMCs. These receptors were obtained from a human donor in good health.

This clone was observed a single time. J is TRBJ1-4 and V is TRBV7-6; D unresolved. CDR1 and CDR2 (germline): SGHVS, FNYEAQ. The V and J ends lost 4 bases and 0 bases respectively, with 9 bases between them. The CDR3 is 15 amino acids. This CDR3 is CASSSYRATNEKLFF. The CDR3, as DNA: TGTGCCAGCAGCTCCTATCGGGCAACTAATGAAAAACTGTTTTTT. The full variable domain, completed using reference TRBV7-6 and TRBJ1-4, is GAGVSQSPRYKVTKRGQDVALRCDPISGHVSLYWYRQALGQGPEFLTYFNYEAQQDKSGLPNDRFSAERPEGSISTLTIQRTEQRDSAMYRCASSSYRATNEKLFFGSGTQLSVL.

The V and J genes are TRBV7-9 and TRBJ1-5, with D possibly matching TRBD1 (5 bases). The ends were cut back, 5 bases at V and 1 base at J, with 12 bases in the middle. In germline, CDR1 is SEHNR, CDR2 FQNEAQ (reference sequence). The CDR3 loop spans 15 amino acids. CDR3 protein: CASSQDRGSNQPQHF. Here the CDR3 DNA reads TGTGCCAGCAGCCAGGATAGGGGCAGCAATCAGCCCCAGCATTTT.

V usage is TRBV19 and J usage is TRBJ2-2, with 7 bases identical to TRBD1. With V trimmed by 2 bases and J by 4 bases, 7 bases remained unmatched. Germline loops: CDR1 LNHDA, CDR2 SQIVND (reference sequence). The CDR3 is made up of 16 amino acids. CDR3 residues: CASSIFWTGSTGELFF. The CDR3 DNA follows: TGTGCCAGTAGTATATTTTGGACAGGATCCACCGGGGAGCTGTTTTTT. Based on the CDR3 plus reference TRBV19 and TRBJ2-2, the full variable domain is DGGITQSPKYLFRKEGQNVTLSCEQNLNHDAMYWYRQDPGQGLRLIYYSQIVNDFQKGDIAEGYSVSREKKESFPLTVTSAQKNPTAFYLCASSIFWTGSTGELFFGEGSRLTVL.

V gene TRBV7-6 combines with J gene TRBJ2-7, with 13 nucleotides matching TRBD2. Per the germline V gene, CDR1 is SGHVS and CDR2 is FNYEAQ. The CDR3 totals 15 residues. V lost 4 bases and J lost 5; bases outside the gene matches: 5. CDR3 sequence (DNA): TGTGCCAGCAGCTCGACTAGCGGGGGGAGAGACGAGCAGTACTTC. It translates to CASSSTSGGRDEQYF.

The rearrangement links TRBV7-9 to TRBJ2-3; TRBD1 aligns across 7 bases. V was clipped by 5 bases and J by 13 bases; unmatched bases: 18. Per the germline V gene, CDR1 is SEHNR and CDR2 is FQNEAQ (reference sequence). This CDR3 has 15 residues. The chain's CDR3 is CASSRSDSGPGQKYF. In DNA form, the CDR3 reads TGTGCCAGCAGCCGAAGCGACTCGGGTCCGGGACAGAAGTATTTT.

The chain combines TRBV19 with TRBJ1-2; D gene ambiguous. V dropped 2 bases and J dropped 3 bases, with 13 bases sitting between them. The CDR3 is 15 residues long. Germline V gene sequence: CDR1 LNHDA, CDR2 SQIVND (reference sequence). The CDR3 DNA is TGTGCCAGTAGTATACCCGGCGGAGGGTACTATGGCTACACCTTC. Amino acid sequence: CASSIPGGGYYGYTF.

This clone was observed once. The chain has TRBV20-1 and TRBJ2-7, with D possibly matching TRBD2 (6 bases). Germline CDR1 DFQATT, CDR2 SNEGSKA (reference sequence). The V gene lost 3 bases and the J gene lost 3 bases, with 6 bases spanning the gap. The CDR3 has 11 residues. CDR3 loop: CSASGSYEQYF. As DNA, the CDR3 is TGCAGTGCTAGCGGGAGCTACGAGCAGTACTTC.

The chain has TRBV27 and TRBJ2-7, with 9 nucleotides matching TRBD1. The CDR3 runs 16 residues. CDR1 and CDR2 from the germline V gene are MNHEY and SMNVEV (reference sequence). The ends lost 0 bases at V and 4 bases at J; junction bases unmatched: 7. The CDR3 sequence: CASSLSMGQGGYEQYF. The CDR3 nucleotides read TGTGCCAGCAGTTTATCCATGGGACAGGGAGGGTACGAGCAGTACTTC.

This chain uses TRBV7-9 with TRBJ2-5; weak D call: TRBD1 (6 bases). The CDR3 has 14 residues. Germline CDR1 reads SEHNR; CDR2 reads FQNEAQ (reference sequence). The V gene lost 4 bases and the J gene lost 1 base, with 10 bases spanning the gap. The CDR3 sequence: CASSYQGFQETQYF. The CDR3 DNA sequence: TGTGCCAGCAGCTATCAGGGGTTCCAAGAGACCCAGTACTTC.

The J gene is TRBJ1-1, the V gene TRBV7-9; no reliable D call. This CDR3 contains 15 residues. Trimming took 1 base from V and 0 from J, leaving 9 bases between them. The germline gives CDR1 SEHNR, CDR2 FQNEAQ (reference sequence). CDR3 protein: CASSLVSGMNTEAFF. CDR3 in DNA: TGTGCCAGCAGCTTAGTAAGCGGTATGAACACTGAAGCTTTCTTT. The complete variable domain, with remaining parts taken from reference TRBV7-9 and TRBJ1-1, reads DTGVSQNPRHKITKRGQNVTFRCDPISEHNRLYWYRQTLGQGPEFLTYFQNEAQLEKSRLLSDRFSAERPKGSFSTLEIQRTEQGDSAMYLCASSLVSGMNTEAFFGQGTRLTVV.

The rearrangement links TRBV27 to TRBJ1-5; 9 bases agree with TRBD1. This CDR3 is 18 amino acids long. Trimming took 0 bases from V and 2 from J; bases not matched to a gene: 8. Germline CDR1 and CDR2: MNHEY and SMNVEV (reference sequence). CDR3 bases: TGTGCCAGCAGTTTATCCTCGCCCTGGACAGGGGGCAATCAGCCCCAGCATTTT. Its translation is CASSLSSPWTGGNQPQHF.

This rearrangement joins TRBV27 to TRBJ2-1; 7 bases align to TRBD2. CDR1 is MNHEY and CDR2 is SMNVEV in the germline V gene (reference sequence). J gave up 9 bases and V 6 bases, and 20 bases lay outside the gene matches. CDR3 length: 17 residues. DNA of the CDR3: TGTGCCAGCAGCCCCGAGGCCTTGTTGGAGCGGGGAACTGAGCAGTTCTTC. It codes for CASSPEALLERGTEQFF.

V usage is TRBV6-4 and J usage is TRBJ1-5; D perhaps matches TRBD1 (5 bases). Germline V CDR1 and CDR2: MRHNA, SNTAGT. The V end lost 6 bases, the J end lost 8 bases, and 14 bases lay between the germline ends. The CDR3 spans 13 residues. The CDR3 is CASSRTNGEPQHF. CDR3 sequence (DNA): TGTGCCAGCAGCCGGACAAACGGCGAGCCCCAGCATTTT.

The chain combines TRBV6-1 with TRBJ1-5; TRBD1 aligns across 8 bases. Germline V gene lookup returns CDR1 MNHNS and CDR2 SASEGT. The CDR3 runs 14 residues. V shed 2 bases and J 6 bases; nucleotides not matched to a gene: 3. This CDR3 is CASSELDRGQPQHF. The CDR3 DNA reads TGTGCCAGCAGTGAACTTGACAGGGGTCAGCCCCAGCATTTT.

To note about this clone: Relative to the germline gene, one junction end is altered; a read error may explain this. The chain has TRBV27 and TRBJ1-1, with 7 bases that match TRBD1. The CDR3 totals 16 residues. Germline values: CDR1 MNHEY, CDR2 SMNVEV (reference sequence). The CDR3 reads CASSLSLGQTNTEAFF. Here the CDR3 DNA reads TGTGCCAGCAGTCTATCCCTGGGACAGACCAACACTGAAGCTTTCTTT.

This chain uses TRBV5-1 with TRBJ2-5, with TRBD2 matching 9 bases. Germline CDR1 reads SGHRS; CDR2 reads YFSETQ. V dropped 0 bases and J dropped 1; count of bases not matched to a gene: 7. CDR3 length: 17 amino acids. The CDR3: CASSLAFAGGVQETQYF. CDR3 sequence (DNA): TGCGCCAGCAGCTTGGCTTTCGCGGGGGGGGTCCAAGAGACCCAGTACTTC.

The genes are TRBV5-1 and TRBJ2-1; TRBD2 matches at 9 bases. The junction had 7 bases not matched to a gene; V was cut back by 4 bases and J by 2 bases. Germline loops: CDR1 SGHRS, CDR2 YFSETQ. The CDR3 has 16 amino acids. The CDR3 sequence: CASSGVAGDTYNEQFF. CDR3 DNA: TGCGCCAGCAGCGGAGTAGCGGGAGATACCTACAATGAGCAGTTCTTC.